The rows below give T cell receptor beta chains drawn from one sample of a study of early T cells in non-severe SARS-CoV-2 infection. One entry per CDR3 protein, called by TCRdb with MiXCR from the 5' RACE reads. Altogether 70,000 to 80,000 distinct CDR3 sequences are present, over 10% being singletons, with the ten largest covering less than 3.5%. The sequenced sample was whole blood, obtained at baseline. The receptors stem from an adult who was a healthcare worker with PCR-confirmed SARS-CoV-2 infection or an uninfected control (not recorded which). CDR3s include the opening cysteine and the closing phenylalanine or tryptophan. The D gene is left open where the match is weak. Some rows mark clone size as missing; the rest say once, few, many or name a class of expanded clone.

CDR3 protein,CDR3 DNA,clone size,D gene,J gene,V gene
CASSQDRGDNSPLHF,TGCGCCAGCAGCCAGGACAGGGGAGATAATTCACCCCTCCACTTT,many,TRBD1,TRBJ1-6,TRBV5-1
CSAITSLNTEAFF,TGCAGCGCAATTACAAGCCTTAACACTGAAGCTTTCTTT,many,.,TRBJ1-1,TRBV29-1
CASSIDRVEKLFF,TGTGCCAGCAGTATTGACAGGGTTGAAAAACTGTTTTTT,few,TRBD1,TRBJ1-4,TRBV28
CASSLHRDPTEAFF,TGTGCCAGCAGCTTACATCGGGACCCAACTGAAGCTTTCTTT,many,.,TRBJ1-1,TRBV7-2
CASSQDPGANVLTF,TGCGCCAGCAGCCAAGATCCTGGGGCCAACGTCCTGACTTTC,.,.,TRBJ2-6,TRBV4-1
CASSTGPANIQYF,TGTGCCAGCAGCACGGGACCCGCAAACATTCAGTACTTC,.,.,TRBJ2-4,TRBV28
CASSPAWQSYEQYF,TGTGCCAGCAGCCCAGCCTGGCAGTCCTACGAGCAGTACTTC,many,.,TRBJ2-7,TRBV7-9
CASMGWGRFSEQFF,TGTGCCAGCATGGGATGGGGGCGCTTCAGTGAGCAGTTCTTC,few,.,TRBJ2-1,TRBV28
CASSYVQGPSGNTIYF,TGTGCCAGCAGTTACGTCCAGGGCCCCTCTGGAAACACCATATATTTT,many,.,TRBJ1-3,TRBV12-3/TRBV12-4
CASSGAGTAYGYTF,TGTGCCAGCAGTGGTGCCGGGACAGCCTATGGCTACACCTTC,many,TRBD1,TRBJ1-2,TRBV6-1
CSARPGGIGNTIYF,TGCAGTGCTAGGCCAGGGGGCATCGGAAACACCATATATTTT,.,TRBD1,TRBJ1-3,TRBV20-1
CASSATLQENTEAFF,TGTGCCAGCTCAGCGACTTTACAGGAGAACACTGAAGCTTTCTTT,many,.,TRBJ1-1,TRBV18
CASSQDRHNYGYTF,TGCGCCAGCAGCCAAGATCGGCATAACTATGGCTACACCTTC,.,.,TRBJ1-2,TRBV4-3
CASATGQGAGQPQHF,TGTGCCAGCGCCACCGGACAGGGGGCTGGACAGCCCCAGCATTTT,.,TRBD1,TRBJ1-5,TRBV6-1
CASSQRVQGAGLPENTIYF,TGTGCCAGCAGCCAGCGCGTACAGGGAGCTGGTCTTCCTGAAAACACCATATATTTT,few,.,TRBJ1-3,TRBV4-2
CSATVPGQGRGETQYF,TGCAGTGCAACCGTCCCGGGACAGGGAAGGGGGGAGACCCAGTACTTC,few,TRBD1,TRBJ2-5,TRBV20-1
CASAGEGSYNEQFF,TGCGCCAGCGCCGGGGAGGGATCCTACAATGAGCAGTTCTTC,.,TRBD2,TRBJ2-1,TRBV10-1
CATSRDPGGQETQYF,TGTGCCACCAGCAGAGATCCGGGGGGGCAAGAGACCCAGTACTTC,many,TRBD2,TRBJ2-5,TRBV15
CASSPRDRGYNEQFF,TGTGCCAGCAGTCCCCGGGACAGGGGATACAATGAGCAGTTCTTC,.,TRBD1,TRBJ2-1,TRBV12-3/TRBV12-4
CSAGGTSGGPNTGELFF,TGCAGTGCTGGAGGGACTAGCGGGGGCCCGAACACCGGGGAGCTGTTTTTT,.,TRBD2,TRBJ2-2,TRBV20-1
CASSQGVVNEQFF,TGTGCCAGCAGCCAAGGGGTTGTCAATGAGCAGTTCTTC,.,.,TRBJ2-1,TRBV7-6
CASTSPTGAEQYF,TGTGCCAGCACCTCCCCGACGGGGGCCGAGCAGTACTTC,.,.,TRBJ2-7,TRBV7-9
CASSPTLTGSPGGYTF,TGTGCCAGCAGCCCAACTCTGACGGGATCCCCGGGCGGCTACACCTTC,.,.,TRBJ1-2,TRBV7-3
CASSTGRSSYNEQFF,TGTGCCAGCAGCACGGGTCGCAGCTCCTACAATGAGCAGTTCTTC,many,.,TRBJ2-1,TRBV6-5
CSASGQTYEQYF,TGCAGTGCTAGTGGCCAGACCTACGAGCAGTACTTC,many,.,TRBJ2-7,TRBV20-1
CASSASGTASGGLGTYEQYF,TGTGCCAGCAGCGCATCCGGGACCGCTAGCGGGGGGCTTGGGACCTACGAGCAGTACTTC,.,TRBD2,TRBJ2-7,TRBV9
CASRSDRVGSPLHF,TGTGCCAGCAGATCGGACAGGGTGGGCTCACCCCTCCACTTT,.,TRBD1,TRBJ1-6,TRBV12-3/TRBV12-4
CASSLPLLSGGINEQFF,TGTGCCAGCAGTTTACCCCTACTTAGCGGGGGTATCAATGAGCAGTTCTTC,.,TRBD2,TRBJ2-1,TRBV12-3/TRBV12-4